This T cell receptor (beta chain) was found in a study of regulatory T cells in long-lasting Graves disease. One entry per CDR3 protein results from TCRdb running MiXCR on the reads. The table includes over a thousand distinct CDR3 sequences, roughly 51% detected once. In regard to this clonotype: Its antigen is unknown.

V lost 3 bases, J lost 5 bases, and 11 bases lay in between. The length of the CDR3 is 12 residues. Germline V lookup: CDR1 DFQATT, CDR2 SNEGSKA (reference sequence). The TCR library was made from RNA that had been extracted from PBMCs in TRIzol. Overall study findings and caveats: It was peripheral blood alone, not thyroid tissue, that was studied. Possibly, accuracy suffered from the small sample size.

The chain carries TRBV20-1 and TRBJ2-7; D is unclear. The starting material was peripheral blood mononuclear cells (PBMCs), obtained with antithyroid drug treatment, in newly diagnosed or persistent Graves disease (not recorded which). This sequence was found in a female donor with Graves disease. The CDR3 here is CSARLLGNEQYF. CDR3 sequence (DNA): TGCAGTGCTAGGCTGCTAGGGAACGAGCAGTACTTC.